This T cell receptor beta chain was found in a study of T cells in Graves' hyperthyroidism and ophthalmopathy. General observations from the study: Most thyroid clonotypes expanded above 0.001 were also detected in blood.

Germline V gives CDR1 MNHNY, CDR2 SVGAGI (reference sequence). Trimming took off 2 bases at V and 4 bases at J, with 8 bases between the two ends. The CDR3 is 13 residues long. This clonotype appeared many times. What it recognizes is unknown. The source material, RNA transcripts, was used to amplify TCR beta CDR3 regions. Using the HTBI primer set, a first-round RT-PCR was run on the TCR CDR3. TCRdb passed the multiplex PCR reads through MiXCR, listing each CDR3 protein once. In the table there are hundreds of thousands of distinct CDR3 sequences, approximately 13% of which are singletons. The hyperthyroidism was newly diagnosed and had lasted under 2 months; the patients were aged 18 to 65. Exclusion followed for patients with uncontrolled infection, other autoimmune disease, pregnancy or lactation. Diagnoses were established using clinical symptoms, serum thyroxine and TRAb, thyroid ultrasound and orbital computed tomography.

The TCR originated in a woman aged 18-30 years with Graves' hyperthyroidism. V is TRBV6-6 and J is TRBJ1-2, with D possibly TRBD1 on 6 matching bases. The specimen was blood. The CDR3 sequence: CASSYGGLYGYTF. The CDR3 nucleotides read TGTGCCAGCAGTTACGGGGGGCTCTATGGCTACACCTTC.